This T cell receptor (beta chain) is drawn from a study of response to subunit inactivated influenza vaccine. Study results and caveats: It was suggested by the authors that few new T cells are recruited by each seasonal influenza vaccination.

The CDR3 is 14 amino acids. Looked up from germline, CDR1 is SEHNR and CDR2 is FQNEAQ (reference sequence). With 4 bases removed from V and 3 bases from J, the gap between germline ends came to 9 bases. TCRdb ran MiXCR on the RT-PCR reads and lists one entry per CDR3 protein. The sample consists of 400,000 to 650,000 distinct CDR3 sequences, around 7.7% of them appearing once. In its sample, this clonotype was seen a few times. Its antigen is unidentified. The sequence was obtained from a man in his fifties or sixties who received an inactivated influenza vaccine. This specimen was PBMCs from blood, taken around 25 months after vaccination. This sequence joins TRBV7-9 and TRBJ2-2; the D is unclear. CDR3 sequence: CASSSPRDTGELFF. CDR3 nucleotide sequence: TGTGCCAGCAGCTCCCCTAGGGACACCGGGGAGCTGTTTTTT. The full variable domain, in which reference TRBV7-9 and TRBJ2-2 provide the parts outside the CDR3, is DTGVSQNPRHKITKRGQNVTFRCDPISEHNRLYWYRQTLGQGPEFLTYFQNEAQLEKSRLLSDRFSAERPKGSFSTLEIQRTEQGDSAMYLCASSSPRDTGELFFGEGSRLTVL.